This TCR beta chain was captured by sequencing in a study of technical replicates of blood from four donors. The assay was immunoSEQ multiplex PCR, and TCRdb's table has in-frame clones only and misses some. This sample has almost 85,000 clones, with roughly 97% found just once. Looked up from germline, CDR1 is SGHRS and CDR2 is YFSETQ. The ends lost 1 base at V and 0 bases at J; junction bases unmatched: 3. The CDR3 totals 15 residues. This clonotype was obtained from a human donor in good health. Sample: T cells isolated from PBMCs. This sequence joins TRBV5-1 and TRBJ1-2; TRBD1 matches 7 bases. The CDR3 nucleotides are TGCGCCAGCAGCTTGACAGGGGCGGCTAACTATGGCTACACCTTC. Translating gives CASSLTGAANYGYTF.